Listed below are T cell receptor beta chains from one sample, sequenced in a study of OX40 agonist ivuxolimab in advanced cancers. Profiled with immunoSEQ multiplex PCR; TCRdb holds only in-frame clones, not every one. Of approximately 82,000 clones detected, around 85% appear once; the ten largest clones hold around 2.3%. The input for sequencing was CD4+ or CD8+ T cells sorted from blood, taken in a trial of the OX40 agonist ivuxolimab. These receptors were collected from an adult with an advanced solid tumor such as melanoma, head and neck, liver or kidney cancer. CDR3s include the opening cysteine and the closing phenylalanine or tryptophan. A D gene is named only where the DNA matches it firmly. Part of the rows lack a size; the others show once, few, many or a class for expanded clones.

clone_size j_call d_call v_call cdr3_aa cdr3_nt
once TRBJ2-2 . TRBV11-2 CASSLGQTGELFF TGTGCCAGCAGCTTAGGACAAACCGGGGAGCTGTTTTTT
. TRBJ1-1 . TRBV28 CASSRQTQAFF TGTGCCAGCAGCCGACAGACCCAAGCTTTCTTT
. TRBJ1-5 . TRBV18 CASSPSGGNQPQHF TGTGCCAGCTCACCATCAGGGGGCAATCAGCCCCAGCATTTT
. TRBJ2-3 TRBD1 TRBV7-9 CASSLGGDRATDTQYF TGTGCCAGCAGCTTAGGGGGGGACAGGGCCACAGATACGCAGTATTTT
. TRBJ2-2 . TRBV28 CASSLLGAANTGELFF TGTGCCAGCAGTTTACTCGGGGCAGCGAACACCGGGGAGCTGTTTTTT
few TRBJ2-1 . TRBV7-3 CASSLTGLTEPNEQFF TGTGCCAGCAGCTTAACGGGGCTGACAGAACCCAATGAGCAGTTCTTC
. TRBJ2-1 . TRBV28 CASNQHSPFVYNEQFF TGTGCCAGCAACCAACACAGTCCCTTCGTCTACAATGAGCAGTTCTTC
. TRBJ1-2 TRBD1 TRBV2 CASSGETGGVLYGYTF TGTGCCAGCAGTGGGGAGACAGGGGGCGTTCTCTATGGCTACACCTTC
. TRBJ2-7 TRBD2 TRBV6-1 CASSEFSGGPYEQYF TGTGCCAGCAGTGAGTTTAGCGGGGGGCCCTACGAGCAGTACTTC
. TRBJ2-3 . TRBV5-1 CASSLAPTDTQYF TGCGCCAGCAGCTTGGCCCCCACAGATACGCAGTATTTT
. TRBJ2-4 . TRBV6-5 CASSVDLVSVQYF TGTGCCAGCAGTGTGGACCTAGTGTCGGTTCAGTACTTC
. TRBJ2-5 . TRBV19 CASSIGPGVHQETQYF TGTGCCAGTAGTATAGGGCCTGGGGTCCACCAAGAGACCCAGTACTTC
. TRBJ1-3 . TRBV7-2 CASSLALGNSGNTIYF TGTGCCAGCAGCTTAGCGCTTGGGAACTCTGGAAACACCATATATTTT
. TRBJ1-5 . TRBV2 CASSVVESNQPQHF TGTGCCAGCAGTGTGGTGGAGAGCAATCAGCCCCAGCATTTT
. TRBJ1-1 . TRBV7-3 CASSLNQGNTEAFF TGTGCCAGCAGCTTAAATCAGGGGAACACTGAAGCTTTCTTT
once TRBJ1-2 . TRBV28 CASRSNPDRTYGYTF TGTGCCAGCAGATCGAATCCGGACCGAACCTATGGCTACACCTTC
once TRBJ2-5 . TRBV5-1 CASSPGRIQETQYF TGCGCCAGCAGCCCGGGGAGAATCCAAGAGACCCAGTACTTC
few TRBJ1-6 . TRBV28 CASTLLGYNSPLHF TGTGCCAGCACCCTGCTTGGCTATAATTCACCCCTCCACTTT
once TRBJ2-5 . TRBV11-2 CASSLTTWETQYF TGTGCCAGCAGCTTAACCACTTGGGAGACCCAGTACTTC
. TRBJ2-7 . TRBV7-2 CASRPQGGGEQYF TGTGCCAGCAGGCCTCAAGGAGGGGGGGAGCAGTACTTC
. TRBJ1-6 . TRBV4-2 CASGQDLYNSPSHF TGTGCCAGCGGCCAAGACCTTTATAATTCACCCTCCCACTTT
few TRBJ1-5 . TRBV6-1 CASSEEVARQPQHF TGTGCCAGCAGTGAGGAGGTGGCCCGCCAGCCCCAGCATTTT
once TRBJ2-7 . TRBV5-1 CASSFTRDHEQYF TGCGCCAGCAGCTTTACCAGGGACCACGAGCAGTACTTC
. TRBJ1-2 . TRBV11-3 CASSLPQGTNGYTF TGTGCCAGCAGCTTACCCCAGGGGACTAATGGCTACACCTTC
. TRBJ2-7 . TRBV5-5 CASSLGPGLLTYEQYF TGTGCCAGCAGCTTAGGCCCCGGACTCCTGACCTACGAGCAGTACTTC
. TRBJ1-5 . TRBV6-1 CASSERGATNQPQHF TGTGCCAGCAGTGAACGGGGTGCAACAAACCAGCCCCAGCATTTT
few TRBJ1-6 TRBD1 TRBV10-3 CAITKGQQNSPLHF TGTGCCATCACGAAGGGACAGCAGAATTCACCCCTCCACTTT
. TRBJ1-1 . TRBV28 CASNLGGRWGNTEAFF TGTGCCAGCAATTTAGGTGGTAGGTGGGGGAACACTGAAGCTTTCTTT
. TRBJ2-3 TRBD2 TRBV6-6 CASSYAAGGSTDTQYF TGTGCCAGCAGTTACGCGGCGGGGGGGAGCACAGATACGCAGTATTTT
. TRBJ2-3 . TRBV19 CASSIAGIVTDTQYF TGTGCCAGTAGTATAGCGGGTATAGTAACAGATACGCAGTATTTT
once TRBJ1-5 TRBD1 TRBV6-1 CASSGQGSINQPQHF TGTGCCAGCAGTGGACAGGGGAGTATTAATCAGCCCCAGCATTTT
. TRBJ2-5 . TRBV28 CASSPGQETQYF TGTGCCAGCAGCCCCGGCCAAGAGACCCAGTACTTC
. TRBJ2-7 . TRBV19 CASSISRQVYEQYF TGTGCCAGTAGTATAAGTCGGCAGGTTTACGAGCAGTACTTC
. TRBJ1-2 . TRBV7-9 CASSLGGIGYTF TGTGCCAGCAGCTTAGGAGGAATCGGCTACACCTTC
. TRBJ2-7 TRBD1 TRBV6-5 CASSWDRGDREQYF TGTGCCAGCAGTTGGGACAGGGGGGACAGGGAGCAGTACTTC
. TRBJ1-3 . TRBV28 CASSSLGHVGNTIYF TGTGCCAGCAGTTCCCTGGGGCATGTGGGAAACACCATATATTTT
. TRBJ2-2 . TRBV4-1 CASSKWDTNTGELFF TGCGCCAGCAGCAAATGGGACACGAACACCGGGGAGCTGTTTTTT
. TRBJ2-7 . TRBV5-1 CASSLYGTYEQYF TGCGCCAGCAGCTTGTACGGAACCTACGAGCAGTACTTC
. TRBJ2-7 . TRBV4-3 CASSQGAGSEQYF TGCGCCAGCAGCCAAGGGGCAGGAAGCGAGCAGTACTTC
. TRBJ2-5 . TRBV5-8 CASSLGQLIQETQYF TGTGCCAGCAGCTTGGGGCAGCTCATTCAAGAGACCCAGTACTTC
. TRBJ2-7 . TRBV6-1 CASSEEVGRAYEQYF TGTGCCAGCAGTGAAGAGGTGGGCAGAGCCTACGAGCAGTACTTC
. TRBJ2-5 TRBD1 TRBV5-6 CASGDSPATQYF TGTGCCAGCGGGGACAGCCCAGCGACCCAGTACTTC
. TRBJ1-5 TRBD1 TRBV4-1 CASSQGRQGVDQPQHF TGCGCCAGCAGCCAGGGAAGACAGGGAGTGGATCAGCCCCAGCATTTT
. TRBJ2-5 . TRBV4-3 CASSQDEGATQYF TGCGCCAGCAGCCAAGATGAAGGTGCTACCCAGTACTTC
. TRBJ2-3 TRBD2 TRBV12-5 CASGLSTGGSTDTQYF TGTGCTAGTGGTCTCTCGACGGGGGGGAGCACAGATACGCAGTATTTT
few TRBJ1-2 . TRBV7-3 CASTPTGGSTHYGYTF TGTGCCAGCACTCCGACCGGGGGGAGCACCCACTATGGCTACACCTTC
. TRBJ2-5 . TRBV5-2 CASSFMDQETQYF TGTGCCAGCAGCTTTATGGACCAAGAGACCCAGTACTTC
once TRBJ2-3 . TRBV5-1 CASDDGGILNTDTQYF TGCGCCAGCGATGACGGAGGGATCCTAAACACAGATACGCAGTATTTT
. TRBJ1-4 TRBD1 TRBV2 CASRLGGTVNEKLFF TGTGCCAGCAGGCTGGGGGGGACAGTTAATGAAAAACTGTTTTTT
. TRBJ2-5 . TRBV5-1 CASSLNGQETQYF TGCGCCAGCAGCTTGAATGGTCAAGAGACCCAGTACTTC
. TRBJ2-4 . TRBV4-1 CASSQAGDLKNIQYF TGCGCCAGCAGCCAAGCAGGGGACCTCAAAAACATTCAGTACTTC
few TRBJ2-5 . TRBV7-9 CASSLGVAWETQYF TGTGCCAGCAGCTTAGGAGTGGCGTGGGAGACCCAGTACTTC
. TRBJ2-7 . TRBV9 CASSAGGLDYEQYF TGTGCCAGCAGCGCCGGCGGACTGGACTACGAGCAGTACTTC
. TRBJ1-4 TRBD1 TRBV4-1 CASSPARTGFEKLFF TGCGCCAGCAGCCCTGCCCGGACAGGATTTGAAAAACTGTTTTTT
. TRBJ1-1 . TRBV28 CASTSQGSLRAFF TGTGCCAGCACCTCACAGGGATCTCTTCGAGCTTTCTTT
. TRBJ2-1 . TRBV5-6 CASSLALHSYNEQFF TGTGCCAGCAGCTTGGCGCTTCACTCCTACAATGAGCAGTTCTTC